Below are 5 T cell receptor beta chains sequenced from a single sample in a study of PD-1 blockade in classical Hodgkin lymphoma. Time point indicated: cycle 4 day 1 (C4D1), after less than 7 weeks of nivolumab. Each of the patients experienced relapse following autologous stem cell transplantation, and their brentuximab vedotin exposure differed. Repertoires were generated with immunoSEQ multiplex PCR, while TCRdb's copy carries only in-frame clones and drops some. The profile shows around 93,000 clones, about 77% of them singletons. This material consisted of peripheral blood mononuclear cells (PBMCs), taken before the fourth cycle of nivolumab. The receptors here all came from a human donor with classical Hodgkin lymphoma.

The CDR3 loop reads CASSYSTPPEQYF. CDR3 nucleotides: TGTGCCAGCAGTTACTCGACACCCCCCGAGCAGTACTTC. The chain combines TRBV6-5 with TRBJ2-7, with unresolved D. The CDR3 runs to 13 residues. Trimming left V 0 bases short and J 6 bases short, with 9 bases between. Germline CDR1 is MNHEY and CDR2 is SVGAGI.

This chain links TRBV18 with TRBJ2-1; 7 positions agree with TRBD1. V lost 3 bases and J lost 12; bases outside the gene matches: 5. The CDR3 loop spans 12 amino acids. Looked up from germline, CDR1 is KGHSH and CDR2 is LQKENI. The CDR3 coding sequence is TGTGCCAGCTCACCGGACAGGAATAGGCAGTTCTTC. Amino acid sequence: CASSPDRNRQFF.

This sequence joins TRBV10-3 and TRBJ2-1; 8 bases agree with TRBD1. The V gene's germline CDR1 is ENHRY and CDR2 SYGVKD. CDR3 length equals 14 residues. J lost 1 base, V lost 9 bases, and 5 bases had no gene match. The CDR3 DNA sequence: TGTGCCATGTCAGGGGGCGAATCCTACAATGAGCAGTTCTTC. Amino acid sequence: CAMSGGESYNEQFF.

This chain connects TRBV10-3 to TRBJ1-4, with D hard to call. The V gene's germline CDR1 is ENHRY and CDR2 SYGVKD. Trimming took 0 bases from V and 8 from J, leaving 13 bases between them. The CDR3 sequence is 15 residues long. As DNA, the CDR3 is TGTGCCATCAGTGAGTCGTCAGGAAGGCCCGAAAAACTGTTTTTT. Residues: CAISESSGRPEKLFF.

The rearrangement links TRBV28 to TRBJ2-2; 9 bases map to TRBD1. The CDR3 is made up of 15 amino acids. J gave up 3 bases and V 6 bases, and 5 bases lay outside the gene matches. Germline V CDR1 and CDR2: MDHEN, SYDVKM. This CDR3 is CASSRRDRDTGELFF. CDR3 nucleotides: TGTGCCAGCAGCCGACGGGACAGGGACACCGGGGAGCTGTTTTTT.